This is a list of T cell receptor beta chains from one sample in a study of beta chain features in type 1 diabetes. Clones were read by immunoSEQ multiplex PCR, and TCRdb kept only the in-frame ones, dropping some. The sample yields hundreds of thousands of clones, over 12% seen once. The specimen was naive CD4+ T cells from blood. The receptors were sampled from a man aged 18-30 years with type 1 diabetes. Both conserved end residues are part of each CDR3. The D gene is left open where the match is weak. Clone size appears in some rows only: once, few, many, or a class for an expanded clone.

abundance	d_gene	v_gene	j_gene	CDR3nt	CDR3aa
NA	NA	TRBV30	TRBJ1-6	TGTGCCTGGAGGGAAAGAATGAATAATTCACCCCTCCACTTT	CAWRERMNNSPLHF
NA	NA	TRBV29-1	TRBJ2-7	TGCAGCGTTCTACCGGGACGCGAGGGTATCTACGAGCAGTACTTC	CSVLPGREGIYEQYF
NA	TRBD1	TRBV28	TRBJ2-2	TGTGCCAGCAGCTCTCCCGGACAGGGCACCGGGGAGCTGTTTTTT	CASSSPGQGTGELFF
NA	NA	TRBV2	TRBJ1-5	TGTGCCAGCATAAGGGGAATCGGGAGCAATCAGCCCCAGCATTTT	CASIRGIGSNQPQHF
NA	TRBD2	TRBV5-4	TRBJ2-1	TGTGCCAGCAGCCCCCTCGCGGGAGGGCCCCATGAGCAGTTCTTC	CASSPLAGGPHEQFF
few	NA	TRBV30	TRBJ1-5	TGTGCCTGGAGTTTGACGGGCAATCAGCCCCAGCATTTT	CAWSLTGNQPQHF
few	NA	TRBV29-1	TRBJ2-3	TGCAGCGTTGAAGGCGGAAGCACAGATACGCAGTATTTT	CSVEGGSTDTQYF
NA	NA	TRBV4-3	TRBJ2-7	TGCGCCAGCAGCCAAGGAGGGTGGGGGCAGTCCTACGAGCAGTACTTC	CASSQGGWGQSYEQYF
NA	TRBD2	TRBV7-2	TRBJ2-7	TGTGCCAGCAGCCCCCGGCCCTTAGCGGGCGAGCAGTACTTC	CASSPRPLAGEQYF
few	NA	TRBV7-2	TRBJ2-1	TGTGCCAGCAGACCGGGTCAGAGCGCCTACAATGAGCAGTTCTTC	CASRPGQSAYNEQFF
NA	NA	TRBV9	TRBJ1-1	TGTGCCAGCAGCGTGCAGGGGAGCACTGAAGCTTTCTTT	CASSVQGSTEAFF
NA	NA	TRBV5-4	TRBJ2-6	TGTGCCAGCAGCTTGGAGGGTGGGGCCAACGTCCTGACTTTC	CASSLEGGANVLTF
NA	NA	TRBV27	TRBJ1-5	TGTGCCAGCAGTTTAAGTCAGGGGTGGCAGCCCCAGCATTTT	CASSLSQGWQPQHF
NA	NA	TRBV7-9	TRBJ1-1	TGTGCCAGCGCAGCCCGGGGGAGCATGAACACTGAAGCTTTCTTT	CASAARGSMNTEAFF
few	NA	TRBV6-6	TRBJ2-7	TGTGCCAGCAGTTACCAGGGTCACAACGAGCAGTACTTC	CASSYQGHNEQYF
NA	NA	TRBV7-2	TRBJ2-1	TGTGCCAGCAGCTACCAGGGTTCGGGAGAGCAGTTCTTC	CASSYQGSGEQFF
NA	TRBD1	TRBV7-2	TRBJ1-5	TGTGCCAGCAGCTTCGGGACAGAGAGTCAGCCCCAGCATTTT	CASSFGTESQPQHF
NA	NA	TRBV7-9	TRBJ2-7	TGTGCCAGCATCAAACAGGGAAACGAGCAGTACTTC	CASIKQGNEQYF
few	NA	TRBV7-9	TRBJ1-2	TGTGCCAGCAGCTTAGACCCTGGCTATGGCTACACCTTC	CASSLDPGYGYTF
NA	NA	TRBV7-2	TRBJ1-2	TGTGCCAGCAGCCGGTGGGTGGCAGGGGATGTCGATGGCTACACCTTT	CASSRWVAGDVDGYTF
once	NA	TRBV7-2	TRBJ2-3	TGTGCCAGCAGCTTAGAGGGGACGGCGTACGTTGAGGATACGCAGTATTTT	CASSLEGTAYVEDTQYF
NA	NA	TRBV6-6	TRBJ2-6	TGTGCCAGCAGCCGAAGGACCAACGTCCTGACTTTC	CASSRRTNVLTF
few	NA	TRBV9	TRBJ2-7	TGTGCCAGCAGCGTAGACCCGTACCCCTACGAGCAGTACTTC	CASSVDPYPYEQYF